Following are 17 T cell receptor beta chains from one sample sequenced in a study of OX40 agonist ivuxolimab in advanced cancers. Measured with immunoSEQ multiplex PCR; TCRdb has only the in-frame clones, and not every one. The sample holds over 90,000 clones, 90% seen once. The starting material was CD4+ or CD8+ T cells sorted from blood, obtained in a trial of the OX40 agonist ivuxolimab. Every receptor here comes from an adult with an advanced solid tumor such as melanoma, head and neck, liver or kidney cancer.

The V and J genes are TRBV6-6 and TRBJ1-1, with D possibly being TRBD1 (5 bases). The CDR3 loop spans 14 amino acids. Per the germline V gene, CDR1 is MNHNY and CDR2 is SVGAGI (reference sequence). Trimming pared 5 bases from V and 1 base from J, leaving 11 bases between. The CDR3: CASSPYGGNTEAFF. CDR3 nucleotide sequence: TGTGCCAGCAGTCCCTACGGGGGGAACACTGAAGCTTTCTTT.

V gene TRBV6-6 combines with J gene TRBJ1-2; D call uncertain. Germline CDR1 reads MNHNY; CDR2 reads SVGAGI (reference sequence). CDR3 length: 13 residues. V lost 7 bases and J 3 bases, leaving 12 bases between the germline ends. CDR3 loop: CASTALGDYGYTF. In nucleotides, the CDR3 is TGTGCCAGCACCGCACTCGGGGACTATGGCTACACCTTC.

V usage is TRBV5-1 and J usage is TRBJ2-1; either TRBD1 or TRBD2 may supply D (6 bases each). With 0 bases removed from V and 6 bases from J, the gap between germline ends came to 16 bases. This CDR3 is 16 amino acids long. CDR1 and CDR2 from the germline V gene are SGHRS and YFSETQ. The DNA for the CDR3 is TGCGCCAGCAGCTTGGATGTCGGGGGCCGGGGCAATGAGCAGTTCTTC. As protein: CASSLDVGGRGNEQFF. The variable domain in full, with the rest retrieved from reference TRBV5-1 and TRBJ2-1, is KAGVTQTPRYLIKTRGQQVTLSCSPISGHRSVSWYQQTPGQGLQFLFEYFSETQRNKGNFPGRFSGRQFSNSRSEMNVSTLELGDSALYLCASSLDVGGRGNEQFFGPGTRLTVL.

The rearrangement uses TRBV6-5 and TRBJ2-1, with 11 bases that match TRBD2. The CDR3 spans 15 residues. In germline, CDR1 is MNHEY, CDR2 SVGAGI. Trimming removed 5 bases from V and 3 bases from J; junction bases left unmatched: 3. The CDR3 nucleotides are TGTGCCAGCAGTCCGGGGACTAGCGGCTACAATGAGCAGTTCTTC. Residues: CASSPGTSGYNEQFF.

The chain has TRBV2 and TRBJ2-7, with 11 bases that match TRBD1. CDR1 and CDR2 from the germline V gene are SNHLY and FYNNEI. Trimming removed 7 bases from V and 4 bases from J; junction bases left unmatched: 6. The CDR3 has 14 residues. The CDR3 DNA is TGTGCCAGCATCCGGACAGGGGGCTTGTACGAGCAGTACTTC. This codes for CASIRTGGLYEQYF.

The sample holds one count of this clone. This chain uses TRBV5-1 with TRBJ1-1; unclear D gene. Trimming left V 0 bases short and J 0 bases short, with 6 bases between. CDR3 length equals 14 residues. Looked up from germline, CDR1 is SGHRS and CDR2 is YFSETQ. CDR3 bases: TGCGCCAGCAGCTTGGACAATGTGAACACTGAAGCTTTCTTT. This sequence encodes CASSLDNVNTEAFF.

Note on this clone: Other nucleotide sequences in the sample specify the same CDR3. The chain joins TRBV7-9 to TRBJ2-7, with D possibly being TRBD2 (5 bases). The CDR3 is 12 amino acids. V lost 2 bases and J 3 bases, leaving 5 bases between the germline ends. Looked up from germline, CDR1 is SEHNR and CDR2 is FQNEAQ (reference sequence). Here the CDR3 reads CASSLSGYEQYF. The CDR3 DNA is TGTGCCAGCAGCTTAAGCGGCTACGAGCAGTACTTC.

This rearrangement joins TRBV5-6 to TRBJ2-3, with TRBD1 matching over 7 bases. V gave up 4 bases and J gave up 1 base; unmatched junction bases: 12. CDR1 is SGHDT, CDR2 YYEEEE, per germline. CDR3 length: 17 amino acids. The CDR3 region has the DNA TGTGCCAGCAGCGTATACCGTGGACAGGTTCGCACAGATACGCAGTATTTT. It codes for CASSVYRGQVRTDTQYF.

V gene TRBV7-9 combines with J gene TRBJ2-7; TRBD2 matches at 11 bases. The CDR3 extends over 18 amino acids. V was clipped by 5 bases and J by 4 bases; unmatched bases: 16. Per germline, CDR1 SEHNR and CDR2 FQNEAQ (reference sequence). This chain's CDR3 is CASSNPHMPGLAAYEQYF. CDR3 in DNA: TGTGCCAGCAGCAACCCGCATATGCCGGGACTAGCGGCATACGAGCAGTACTTC.

This clone appeared once. The chain is built from TRBV20-1 and TRBJ2-3; 9 bases map to TRBD2. Germline CDR1 reads DFQATT; CDR2 reads SNEGSKA (reference sequence). The V segment lost 7 bases and the J segment 6 bases; nucleotides outside the gene matches: 2. The CDR3 has 11 residues. CDR3 in amino acids: CSERGVDTQYF. The CDR3, as DNA: TGCAGTGAGCGGGGGGTGGATACGCAGTATTTT.

V gene TRBV9 combines with J gene TRBJ2-5; 7 positions match TRBD2. V trimming: 4 bases; J trimming: 1 base; junction bases outside the gene matches: 10. The CDR3 has 16 residues. Germline V lookup: CDR1 SGDLS, CDR2 YYNGEE. The CDR3 is CASSPWGGSRQETQYF. The CDR3 DNA reads TGTGCCAGCAGCCCCTGGGGGGGGAGCCGCCAAGAGACCCAGTACTTC.

The chain joins TRBV2 to TRBJ1-2, with TRBD1 matching over 7 bases. V lost 6 bases and J lost 5; bases outside the gene matches: 9. The CDR3 has 14 residues. The germline gives CDR1 SNHLY, CDR2 FYNNEI. The CDR3: CASSTGRGEYGYTF. CDR3 nucleotide sequence: TGTGCCAGCAGCACAGGCAGGGGGGAATATGGCTACACCTTC.

This clone came up once. The chain joins TRBV9 to TRBJ1-1; D remains ambiguous. CDR3 size: 14 residues. Trimming pared 0 bases from V and 1 base from J, leaving 7 bases between. The V gene's germline CDR1 is SGDLS and CDR2 YYNGEE. CDR3 sequence: CASSVVNGNTEAFF. Here the CDR3 DNA reads TGTGCCAGCAGCGTAGTAAACGGGAACACTGAAGCTTTCTTT. Using reference TRBV9 and TRBJ1-1 for the parts outside the CDR3, the full variable domain is DSGVTQTPKHLITATGQRVTLRCSPRSGDLSVYWYQQSLDQGLQFLIQYYNGEERAKGNILERFSAQQFPDLHSELNLSSLELGDSALYFCASSVVNGNTEAFFGQGTRLTVV.

The V and J genes are TRBV7-9 and TRBJ2-7; no reliable D call. V lost 1 base to trimming and J lost 5 bases, with 6 bases between them. The CDR3 contains 12 residues. Germline-derived CDR1 and CDR2 are SEHNR and FQNEAQ (reference sequence). The CDR3 here is CASSLDGHEQYF. The DNA of the CDR3 is TGTGCCAGCAGCTTAGATGGACACGAGCAGTACTTC.

This clone was detected only once. This sequence joins TRBV11-2 and TRBJ2-3; 10 bases align to TRBD2. Germline values: CDR1 SGHAT, CDR2 FQNNGV. This CDR3 has 16 residues. The junction had 9 bases not matched to a gene; V was cut back by 7 bases and J by 2 bases. DNA of the CDR3: TGTGCCAGCACCCCGGGACTAGCGATAAACACAGATACGCAGTATTTT. Translating gives CASTPGLAINTDTQYF.

The chain carries TRBV4-1 and TRBJ1-5; D gene uncertain. Germline V gene lookup returns CDR1 MGHRA and CDR2 YSYEKL. This CDR3 is built from 14 residues. V lost 3 bases to trimming and J lost 4 bases, with 10 bases between them. For the CDR3, the DNA is TGCGCCAGCAGCCATGTACAGAAAAATCAGCCCCAGCATTTT. This sequence encodes CASSHVQKNQPQHF.

The V gene is TRBV27, the J gene TRBJ2-1; no firm D call. V dropped 10 bases and J dropped 9 bases, with 13 bases sitting between them. CDR1 is MNHEY and CDR2 is SMNVEV in the germline V gene (reference sequence). This CDR3 contains 11 residues. The CDR3 is CATQKSSEQFF. The DNA for the CDR3 is TGTGCCACTCAAAAAAGTAGTGAGCAGTTCTTC.